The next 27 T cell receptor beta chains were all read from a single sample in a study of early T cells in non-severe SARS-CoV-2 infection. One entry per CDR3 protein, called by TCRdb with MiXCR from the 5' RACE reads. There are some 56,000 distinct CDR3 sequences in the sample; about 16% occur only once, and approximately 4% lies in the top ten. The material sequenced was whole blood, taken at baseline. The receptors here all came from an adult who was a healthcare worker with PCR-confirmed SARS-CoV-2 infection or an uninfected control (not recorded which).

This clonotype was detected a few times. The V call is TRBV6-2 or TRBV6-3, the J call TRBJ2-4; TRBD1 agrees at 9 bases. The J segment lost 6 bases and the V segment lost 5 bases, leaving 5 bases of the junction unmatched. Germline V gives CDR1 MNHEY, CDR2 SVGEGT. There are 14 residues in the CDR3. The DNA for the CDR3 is TGTGCCAGCAGTACCAACAGGGGGCTAAACATTCAGTACTTC. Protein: CASSTNRGLNIQYF.

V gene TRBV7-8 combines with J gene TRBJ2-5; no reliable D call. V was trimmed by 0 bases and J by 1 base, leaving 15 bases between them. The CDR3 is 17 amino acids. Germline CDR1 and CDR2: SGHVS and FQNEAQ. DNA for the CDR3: TGTGCCAGCAGCTTAGCGCTTGGCGTTCAAGGCCAAGAGACCCAGTACTTC. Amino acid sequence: CASSLALGVQGQETQYF.

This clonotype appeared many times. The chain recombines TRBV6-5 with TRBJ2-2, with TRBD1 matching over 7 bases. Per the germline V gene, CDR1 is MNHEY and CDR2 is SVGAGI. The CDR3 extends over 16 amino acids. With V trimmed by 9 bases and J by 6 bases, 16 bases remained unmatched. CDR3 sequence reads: CASAHGQALTAGELFF. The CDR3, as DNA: TGTGCCAGTGCACACGGACAGGCCTTAACAGCCGGGGAGCTGTTTTTT.

The CDR3 reads CASSYGTAANTGELFF. CDR3 coding DNA: TGTGCCAGCAGCTACGGGACAGCCGCGAACACCGGGGAGCTGTTTTTT. The V gene is TRBV11-1, the J gene TRBJ2-2; the match to TRBD1 covers 7 bases. Trimming removed 4 bases from V and 0 bases from J; junction bases left unmatched: 5. Germline CDR1 SGHAT, CDR2 FQDESV (reference sequence). The CDR3 contains 16 residues.

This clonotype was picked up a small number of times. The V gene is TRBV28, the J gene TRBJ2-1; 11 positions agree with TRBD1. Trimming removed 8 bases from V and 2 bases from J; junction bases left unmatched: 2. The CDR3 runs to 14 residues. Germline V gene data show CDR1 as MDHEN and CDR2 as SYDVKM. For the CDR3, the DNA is TGTGCCAGCCGGGGACAGGGGGCCTACAATGAGCAGTTCTTC. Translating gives CASRGQGAYNEQFF. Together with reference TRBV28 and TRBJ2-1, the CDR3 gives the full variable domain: DVKVTQSSRYLVKRTGEKVFLECVQDMDHENMFWYRQDPGLGLRLIYFSYDVKMKEKGDIPEGYSVSREKKERFSLILESASTNQTSMYLCASRGQGAYNEQFFGPGTRLTVL.

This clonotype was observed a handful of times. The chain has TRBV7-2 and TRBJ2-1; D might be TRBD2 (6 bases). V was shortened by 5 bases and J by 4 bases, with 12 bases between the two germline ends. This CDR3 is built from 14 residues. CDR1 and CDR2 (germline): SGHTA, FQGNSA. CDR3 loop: CASSRGTRYNEQFF. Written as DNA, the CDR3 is TGTGCCAGCAGCCGCGGGACCAGATACAATGAGCAGTTCTTC. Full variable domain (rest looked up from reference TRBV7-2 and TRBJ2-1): GAGVSQSPSNKVTEKGKDVELRCDPISGHTALYWYRQSLGQGLEFLIYFQGNSAPDKSGLPSDRFSAERTGGSVSTLTIQRTQQEDSAVYLCASSRGTRYNEQFFGPGTRLTVL.

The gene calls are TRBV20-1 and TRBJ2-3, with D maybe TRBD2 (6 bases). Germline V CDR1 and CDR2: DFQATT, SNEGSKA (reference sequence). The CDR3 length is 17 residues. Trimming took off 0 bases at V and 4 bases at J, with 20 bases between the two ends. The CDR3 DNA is TGCAGTGCTAGAGATCTCGGGAGCGGAGCGCGACCAGATACGCAGTATTTT. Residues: CSARDLGSGARPDTQYF.

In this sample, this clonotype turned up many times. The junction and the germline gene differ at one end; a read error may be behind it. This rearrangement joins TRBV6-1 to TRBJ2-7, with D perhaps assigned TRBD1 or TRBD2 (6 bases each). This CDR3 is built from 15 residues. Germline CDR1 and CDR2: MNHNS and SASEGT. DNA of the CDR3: TGTGCCAGCAGTCGACCGACAGGCGGGGAAGGCGTACGAGACTTC. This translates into CASSRPTGGEGVRDF.

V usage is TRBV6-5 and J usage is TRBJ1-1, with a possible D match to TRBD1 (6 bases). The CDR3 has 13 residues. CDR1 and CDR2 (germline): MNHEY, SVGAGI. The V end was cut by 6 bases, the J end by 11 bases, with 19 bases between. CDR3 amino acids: CASRSGVEALAFF. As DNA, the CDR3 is TGTGCCAGCAGATCAGGGGTTGAAGCTTTGGCTTTCTTT.

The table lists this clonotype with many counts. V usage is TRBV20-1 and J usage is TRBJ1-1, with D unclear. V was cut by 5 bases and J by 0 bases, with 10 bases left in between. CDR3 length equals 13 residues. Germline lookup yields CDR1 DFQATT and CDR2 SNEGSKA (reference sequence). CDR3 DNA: TGCAGTGCTCCTGGACGGGTGAACACTGAAGCTTTCTTT. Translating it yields CSAPGRVNTEAFF.

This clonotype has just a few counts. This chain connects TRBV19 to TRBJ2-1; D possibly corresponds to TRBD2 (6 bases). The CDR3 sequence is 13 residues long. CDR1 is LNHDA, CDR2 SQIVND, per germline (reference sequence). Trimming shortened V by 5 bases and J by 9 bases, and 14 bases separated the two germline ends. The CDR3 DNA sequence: TGTGCCAGTAGTCGGACTACGGATGTTGAGCAGTTCTTC. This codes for CASSRTTDVEQFF. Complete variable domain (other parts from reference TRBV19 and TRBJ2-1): DGGITQSPKYLFRKEGQNVTLSCEQNLNHDAMYWYRQDPGQGLRLIYYSQIVNDFQKGDIAEGYSVSREKKESFPLTVTSAQKNPTAFYLCASSRTTDVEQFFGPGTRLTVL.

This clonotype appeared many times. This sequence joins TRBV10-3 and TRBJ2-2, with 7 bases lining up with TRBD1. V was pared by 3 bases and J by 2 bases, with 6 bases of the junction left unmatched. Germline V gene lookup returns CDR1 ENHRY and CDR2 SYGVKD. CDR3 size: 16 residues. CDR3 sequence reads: CAISDYRDRNTGELFF. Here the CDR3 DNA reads TGTGCCATCAGTGATTACCGGGACAGAAACACCGGGGAGCTGTTTTTT.

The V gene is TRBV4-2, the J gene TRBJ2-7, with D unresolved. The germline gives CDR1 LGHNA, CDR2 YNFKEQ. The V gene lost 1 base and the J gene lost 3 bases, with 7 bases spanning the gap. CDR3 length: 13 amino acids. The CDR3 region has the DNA TGTGCCAGCAGCCAAGTAGGCGGCTACGAGCAGTACTTC. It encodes CASSQVGGYEQYF.

CDR3 sequence: CAIGASSYEQYF. The CDR3, as DNA: TGTGCCATCGGCGCCAGCTCCTACGAGCAGTACTTC. The chain combines TRBV10-3 with TRBJ2-7; D call uncertain. The CDR3 extends over 12 amino acids. Trimming removed 8 bases from V and 0 bases from J, with 8 bases in between. Germline V lookup: CDR1 ENHRY, CDR2 SYGVKD.

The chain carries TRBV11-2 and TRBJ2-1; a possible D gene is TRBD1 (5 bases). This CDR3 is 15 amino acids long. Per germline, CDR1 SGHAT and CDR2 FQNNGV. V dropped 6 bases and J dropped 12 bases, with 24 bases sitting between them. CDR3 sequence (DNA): TGTGCCAGCAGTAATCAGGGTACCTCTACAATGTCGCAGTTCTTC. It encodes CASSNQGTSTMSQFF.

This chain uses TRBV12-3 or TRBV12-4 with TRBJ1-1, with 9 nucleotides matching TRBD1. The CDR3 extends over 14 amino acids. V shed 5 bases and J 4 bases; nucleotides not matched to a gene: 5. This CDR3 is CASSVTGGFTEAFF. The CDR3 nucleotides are TGTGCCAGCAGTGTAACAGGGGGCTTCACTGAAGCTTTCTTT.

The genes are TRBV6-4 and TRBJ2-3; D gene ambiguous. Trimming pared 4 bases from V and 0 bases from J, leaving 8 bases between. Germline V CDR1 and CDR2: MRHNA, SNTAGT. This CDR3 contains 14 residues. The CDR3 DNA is TGTGCCAGCAGTGCTGGGCCTAGCACAGATACGCAGTATTTT. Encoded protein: CASSAGPSTDTQYF.

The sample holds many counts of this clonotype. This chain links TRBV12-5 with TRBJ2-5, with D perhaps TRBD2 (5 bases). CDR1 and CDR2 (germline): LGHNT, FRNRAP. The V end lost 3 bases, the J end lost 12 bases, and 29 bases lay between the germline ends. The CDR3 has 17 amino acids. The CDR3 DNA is TGTGCTAGTGGTTTAACGGGTCTTCTGGGAATTCGGGATGCTGAGTACTTC. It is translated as CASGLTGLLGIRDAEYF.

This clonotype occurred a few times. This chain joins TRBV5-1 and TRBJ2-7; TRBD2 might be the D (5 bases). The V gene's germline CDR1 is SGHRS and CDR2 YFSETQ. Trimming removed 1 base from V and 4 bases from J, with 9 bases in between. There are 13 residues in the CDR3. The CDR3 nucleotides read TGCGCCAGCAGCTTGAAGGCGGGTTACGAGCAGTACTTC. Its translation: CASSLKAGYEQYF. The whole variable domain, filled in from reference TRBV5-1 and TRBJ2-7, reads KAGVTQTPRYLIKTRGQQVTLSCSPISGHRSVSWYQQTPGQGLQFLFEYFSETQRNKGNFPGRFSGRQFSNSRSEMNVSTLELGDSALYLCASSLKAGYEQYFGPGTRLTVT.

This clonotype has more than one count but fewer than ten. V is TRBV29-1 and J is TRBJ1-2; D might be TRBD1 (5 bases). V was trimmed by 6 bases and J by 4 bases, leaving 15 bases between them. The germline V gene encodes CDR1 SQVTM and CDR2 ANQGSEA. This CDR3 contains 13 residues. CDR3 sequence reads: CSVPGPSRYGYTF. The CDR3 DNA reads TGCAGCGTACCGGGACCGTCCCGCTATGGCTACACCTTC. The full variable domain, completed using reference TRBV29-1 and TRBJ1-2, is SAVISQKPSRDICQRGTSLTIQCQVDSQVTMMFWYRQQPGQSLTLIATANQGSEATYESGFVIDKFPISRPNLTFSTLTVSNMSPEDSSIYLCSVPGPSRYGYTFGSGTRLTVV.

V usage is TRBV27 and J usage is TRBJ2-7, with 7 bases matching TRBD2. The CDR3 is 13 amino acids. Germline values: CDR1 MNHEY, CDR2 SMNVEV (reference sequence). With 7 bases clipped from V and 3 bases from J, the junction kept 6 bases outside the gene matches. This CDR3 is CASTSGGSYEQYF. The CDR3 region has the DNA TGTGCCAGCACCTCGGGCGGGAGCTACGAGCAGTACTTC.

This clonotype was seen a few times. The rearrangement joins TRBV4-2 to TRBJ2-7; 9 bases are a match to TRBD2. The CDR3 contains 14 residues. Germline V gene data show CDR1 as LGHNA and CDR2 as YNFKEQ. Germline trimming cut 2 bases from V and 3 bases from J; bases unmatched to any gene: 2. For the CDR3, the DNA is TGTGCCAGCAGCCAACAGCGGGGGGACTACGAGCAGTACTTC. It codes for CASSQQRGDYEQYF.

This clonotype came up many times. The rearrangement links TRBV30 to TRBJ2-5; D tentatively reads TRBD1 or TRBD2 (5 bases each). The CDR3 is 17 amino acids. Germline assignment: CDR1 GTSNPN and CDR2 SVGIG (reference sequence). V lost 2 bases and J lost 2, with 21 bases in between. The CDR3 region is CAWSSQTAGWGQETQYF. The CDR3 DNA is TGTGCCTGGAGTTCCCAGACGGCTGGTTGGGGGCAAGAGACCCAGTACTTC.

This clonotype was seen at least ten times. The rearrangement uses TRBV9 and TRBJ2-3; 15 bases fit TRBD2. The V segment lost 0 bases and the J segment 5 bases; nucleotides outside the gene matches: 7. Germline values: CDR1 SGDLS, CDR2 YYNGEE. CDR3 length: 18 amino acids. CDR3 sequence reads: CASSVERTSGGAIDTQYF. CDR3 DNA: TGTGCCAGCAGCGTAGAAAGGACTAGCGGGGGGGCCATAGATACGCAGTATTTT.

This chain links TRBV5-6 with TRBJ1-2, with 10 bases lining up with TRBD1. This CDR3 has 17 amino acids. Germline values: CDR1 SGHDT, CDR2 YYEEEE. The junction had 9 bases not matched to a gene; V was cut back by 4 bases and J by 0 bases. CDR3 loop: CASSKGQGTPANYGYTF. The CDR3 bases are TGTGCCAGCAGCAAGGGACAGGGGACACCCGCTAACTATGGCTACACCTTC.

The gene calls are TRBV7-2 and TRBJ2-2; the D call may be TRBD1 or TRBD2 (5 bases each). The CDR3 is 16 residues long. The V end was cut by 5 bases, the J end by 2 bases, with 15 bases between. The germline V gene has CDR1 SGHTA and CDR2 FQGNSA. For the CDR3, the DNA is TGTGCCAGCAGCCCCCATGGGGGAAGCAACACCGGGGAGCTGTTTTTT. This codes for CASSPHGGSNTGELFF.

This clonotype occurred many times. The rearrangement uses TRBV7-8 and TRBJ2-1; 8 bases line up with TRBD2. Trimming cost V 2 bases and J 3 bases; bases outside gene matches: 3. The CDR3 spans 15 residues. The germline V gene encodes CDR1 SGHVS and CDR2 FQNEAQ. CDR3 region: CASSLLAGYYNEQFF. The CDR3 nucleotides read TGTGCCAGCAGCTTACTAGCGGGTTACTACAATGAGCAGTTCTTC.